Listed here are 27 T cell receptor beta chains from one sample, sequenced in a study of vaccination effects on CD4 cells after COVID-19. Antigens for these TCRs are unknown. Viral peptide pools were used in the ViraFEST assay to expand antigen-specific CD4+ T cells, and sequencing came afterward. The culture ran for roughly 10 days before CD4+ T cells were isolated. Each participant was given two doses of one vaccine (BNT162b2 or mRNA-1273). Sequencing used immunoSEQ multiplex PCR; TCRdb keeps in-frame clones, though not all of them. This repertoire shows approximately 28,000 clones, roughly 71% found once; its top ten account for roughly 9%. The sample in question was CD4+ T cells from PBMCs cultured with HCoV-NL63 spike peptides, obtained after COVID-19 vaccination. Receptors were obtained from a human donor who received a COVID-19 vaccine.

This rearrangement joins TRBV7-2 to TRBJ1-1; D is unclear. The germline V gene has CDR1 SGHTA and CDR2 FQGNSA. This CDR3 contains 13 residues. V lost 5 bases to trimming and J lost 1 base, with 8 bases between them. The CDR3 protein is CASSPWRNTEAFF. CDR3 sequence (DNA): TGTGCCAGCAGCCCTTGGCGGAACACTGAAGCTTTCTTT.

The rearrangement links TRBV5-1 to TRBJ2-3; D possibly corresponds to TRBD2 (5 bases). The V gene's germline CDR1 is SGHRS and CDR2 YFSETQ. Trimming pared 6 bases from V and 0 bases from J, leaving 11 bases between. This CDR3 contains 14 residues. The CDR3 DNA is TGCGCCAGCACCCGGGGTCAGAGCACAGATACGCAGTATTTT. Translation: CASTRGQSTDTQYF.

This clone was seen a single time. This sequence joins TRBV19 and TRBJ1-3; 8 bases map to TRBD1. With V trimmed by 5 bases and J by 1 base, 10 bases remained unmatched. The CDR3 spans 17 residues. Per germline, CDR1 LNHDA and CDR2 SQIVND (reference sequence). CDR3 DNA: TGTGCCAGTAGTGCGACTCAGGGGGCGTTATCTGGAAACACCATATATTTT. It is translated as CASSATQGALSGNTIYF.

The chain combines TRBV18 with TRBJ1-1; possibly TRBD1 for D (6 bases). Germline V CDR1 and CDR2: KGHSH, LQKENI. The V end lost 3 bases, the J end lost 2 bases, and 13 bases lay between the germline ends. The CDR3 runs 15 residues. CDR3 sequence: CASSPATGGNTEAFF. In DNA form, the CDR3 reads TGTGCCAGCTCACCCGCGACAGGCGGAAACACTGAAGCTTTCTTT.

The V and J genes are TRBV9 and TRBJ2-7, with TRBD1 matching 9 bases. Germline CDR1 reads SGDLS; CDR2 reads YYNGEE. CDR3 length: 14 amino acids. With 4 bases clipped from V and 6 bases from J, the junction kept 8 bases outside the gene matches. This CDR3 reads CASSKTGTGLEQYF. The CDR3 DNA is TGTGCCAGCAGCAAAACCGGGACAGGGCTCGAGCAGTACTTC.

A few counts support this clone. The CDR3 DNA sequence: TGCGCCAGCAGCCTGAGGCAGGCCGCCTACGAGCAGTACTTC. Residues: CASSLRQAAYEQYF. V gene TRBV5-1 combines with J gene TRBJ2-7; D remains unclear. This CDR3 has 14 residues. V lost 4 bases, J lost 2 bases, and 13 bases lay in between. Looked up from germline, CDR1 is SGHRS and CDR2 is YFSETQ.

The chain uses TRBV27 and TRBJ2-2; D unresolved. Germline CDR1 is MNHEY and CDR2 is SMNVEV (reference sequence). The CDR3 loop spans 15 amino acids. V was shortened by 8 bases and J by 6 bases, with 19 bases between the two germline ends. The CDR3 sequence: CASHTVGELSGELFF. In DNA, the CDR3 is TGTGCCAGCCATACAGTTGGCGAATTGTCCGGGGAGCTGTTTTTT.

The V call is TRBV5-1, the J call TRBJ1-6; 7 positions agree with TRBD1. The CDR3 spans 15 residues. Losses at the gene ends were 0 bases for V and 10 bases for J; bases not matched to a gene: 7. The germline CDR1 and CDR2 sequences are SGHRS and YFSETQ. The CDR3 bases are TGCGCCAGCAGCTTGGATGCGGGACAGATCTCACCCCTCCACTTT. This sequence encodes CASSLDAGQISPLHF.

The chain recombines TRBV5-6 with TRBJ1-3; D unresolved. Germline lookup yields CDR1 SGHDT and CDR2 YYEEEE. CDR3 length: 14 amino acids. Trimming shortened V by 0 bases and J by 0 bases, and 4 bases separated the two germline ends. DNA of the CDR3: TGTGCCAGCAGCTTGGCCAGCTCTGGAAACACCATATATTTT. Translating it yields CASSLASSGNTIYF.

The CDR3 DNA reads TGTGCCAGCAGTCCGTCCCGGAACACCGGGGAGCTGTTTTTT. This translates into CASSPSRNTGELFF. The chain employs TRBV27 and TRBJ2-2; D remains ambiguous. The V gene's germline CDR1 is MNHEY and CDR2 SMNVEV (reference sequence). The CDR3 is 14 residues long. Trimming cost V 5 bases and J 1 base, with 8 bases left between them.

V gene TRBV24-1 combines with J gene TRBJ2-3; D may be TRBD1 or TRBD2 (5 bases each). The germline V gene encodes CDR1 KGHDR and CDR2 SFDVKD. The CDR3 contains 17 residues. V gave up 3 bases and J gave up 2 bases, with 17 bases separating them. CDR3 amino acids: CATSDPGAQTITDTQYF. CDR3 in DNA: TGTGCCACCAGTGATCCCGGGGCTCAAACCATCACAGATACGCAGTATTTT.

This chain connects TRBV7-9 to TRBJ2-5; D gene unclear. Trimming pared 5 bases from V and 4 bases from J, leaving 14 bases between. This CDR3 is built from 14 residues. From germline, CDR1 is SEHNR and CDR2 FQNEAQ (reference sequence). CDR3 DNA sequence: TGTGCCAGCAGCATACGTGCATCGGTAGAGACCCAGTACTTC. This sequence encodes CASSIRASVETQYF.

The chain recombines TRBV2 with TRBJ2-3; possible D gene TRBD2, 5 bases. Germline V gene data show CDR1 as SNHLY and CDR2 as FYNNEI. The CDR3 spans 15 residues. V lost 8 bases to trimming and J lost 2 bases, with 17 bases between them. CDR3 bases: TGTGCCAGCTCGTTAGGACTTCCTAACACAGATACGCAGTATTTT. As protein: CASSLGLPNTDTQYF.

The DNA of the CDR3 is TGCGCCAGCAGCCAAGCCTATAGGACCGGGGCCTCTAATCAGCCCCAGCATTTT. Residues: CASSQAYRTGASNQPQHF. V usage is TRBV4-1 and J usage is TRBJ1-5; D might be TRBD1 (5 bases). This CDR3 contains 18 residues. V was cut by 1 base and J by 4 bases, with 20 bases left in between. Germline V gene data show CDR1 as MGHRA and CDR2 as YSYEKL.

This chain joins TRBV6-1 and TRBJ1-2; D remains ambiguous. CDR1 is MNHNS, CDR2 SASEGT, per germline. The germline V and J ends were trimmed by 1 base and 1 base, with 4 bases remaining between them. The CDR3 has 13 residues. The CDR3: CASSEVFNYGYTF. The CDR3 DNA follows: TGTGCCAGCAGTGAAGTTTTTAACTATGGCTACACCTTC.

The chain recombines TRBV5-1 with TRBJ1-4; TRBD1 matches 7 bases. Germline lookup yields CDR1 SGHRS and CDR2 YFSETQ. The CDR3 is 15 amino acids. Trimming took 2 bases from V and 0 from J; bases not matched to a gene: 1. Written as DNA, the CDR3 is TGCGCCAGCAGCTTCCAGGGGGCAACTAATGAAAAACTGTTTTTT. Amino acid sequence: CASSFQGATNEKLFF.

This clone was seen once. The rearrangement uses TRBV9 and TRBJ2-3, with 14 positions matching TRBD2. V was clipped by 4 bases and J by 6 bases; unmatched bases: 7. Germline lookup yields CDR1 SGDLS and CDR2 YYNGEE. The CDR3 is 16 residues long. The DNA of the CDR3 is TGTGCCAGCAGCCTTCGGACTAGCGGGGGGACCGATACGCAGTATTTT. It specifies CASSLRTSGGTDTQYF.

J is TRBJ2-5 and V is TRBV11-2, with TRBD2 as a possible D gene (6 bases). Trimming stripped 5 bases from V and 5 bases from J, with 9 bases between. Germline loops: CDR1 SGHAT, CDR2 FQNNGV. The CDR3 covers 12 residues. The CDR3 reads CASSQEGETQYF. CDR3 coding DNA: TGTGCCAGCAGCCAGGAGGGGGAGACCCAGTACTTC.

The chain is built from TRBV5-1 and TRBJ2-7, with 7 bases matching TRBD1. CDR3 length: 17 amino acids. V shed 1 base and J 3 bases; nucleotides not matched to a gene: 13. The germline gives CDR1 SGHRS, CDR2 YFSETQ. The CDR3 sequence: CASSLPKDREFFYEQYF. The CDR3 region has the DNA TGCGCCAGCAGCTTGCCTAAAGACAGGGAATTTTTCTACGAGCAGTACTTC.

This sequence joins TRBV6-1 and TRBJ1-5, with a possible D match to TRBD1 (5 bases). CDR1 is MNHNS and CDR2 is SASEGT in the germline V gene. The CDR3 spans 14 residues. V dropped 3 bases and J dropped 5 bases, with 11 bases sitting between them. The CDR3 spells CASSELSGHQPQHF. DNA for the CDR3: TGTGCCAGCAGTGAGCTGTCAGGGCATCAGCCCCAGCATTTT.

This clone showed up just a few times. J is TRBJ2-3 and V is TRBV25-1; 10 nucleotides match TRBD2. From germline, CDR1 is MGHDK and CDR2 SYGVNS. Trimming cost V 2 bases and J 6 bases; bases outside gene matches: 11. This CDR3 is built from 17 residues. The CDR3 bases are TGTGCCAGCAGTGAAGGGGCCTGGGGAGCGGGGGGGGATACGCAGTATTTT. Translated: CASSEGAWGAGGDTQYF.

This chain connects TRBV5-1 to TRBJ1-1; D gene ambiguous. CDR3 length: 14 residues. Germline CDR1 is SGHRS and CDR2 is YFSETQ. V dropped 4 bases and J dropped 1 base, with 11 bases sitting between them. The CDR3 sequence: CASSPTSGNTEAFF. CDR3 nucleotide sequence: TGCGCCAGCAGCCCGACCAGCGGGAACACTGAAGCTTTCTTT. Supplemented by reference TRBV5-1 and TRBJ1-1, the full variable domain reads KAGVTQTPRYLIKTRGQQVTLSCSPISGHRSVSWYQQTPGQGLQFLFEYFSETQRNKGNFPGRFSGRQFSNSRSEMNVSTLELGDSALYLCASSPTSGNTEAFFGQGTRLTVV.

The rearrangement links TRBV5-1 to TRBJ2-7; D is possibly TRBD2 (5 bases). V lost 0 bases and J lost 4, with 11 bases in between. The length of the CDR3 is 14 residues. Germline lookup yields CDR1 SGHRS and CDR2 YFSETQ. CDR3 DNA sequence: TGCGCCAGCAGCTTGGCCGGGGTGAGGTACGAGCAGTACTTC. Its translation: CASSLAGVRYEQYF.

This chain joins TRBV12-3 or TRBV12-4 and TRBJ1-1, with D perhaps matching TRBD1 (6 bases). V was clipped by 4 bases and J by 1 base, with 7 bases between them. There are 13 residues in the CDR3. In DNA, the CDR3 is TGTGCCAGCAGTTGGGGACAGAACACTGAAGCTTTCTTT. Translated: CASSWGQNTEAFF.

The chain joins TRBV2 to TRBJ1-3; D gene ambiguous. Trimming cost V 7 bases and J 2 bases, with 15 bases left between them. The CDR3 has 15 residues. The germline V gene encodes CDR1 SNHLY and CDR2 FYNNEI. For the CDR3, the DNA is TGTGCCAGCAAGAAAGAAGCGGCCGCTGGAAACACCATATATTTT. This translates into CASKKEAAAGNTIYF.

The chain recombines TRBV9 with TRBJ1-5, with D possibly being TRBD1 (6 bases). Germline V lookup: CDR1 SGDLS, CDR2 YYNGEE. This CDR3 is 15 amino acids long. Trimming removed 0 bases at V and 2 bases at J, with 9 bases between. In nucleotides, the CDR3 is TGTGCCAGCAGCGTAGGGACAGTGGGCAATCAGCCCCAGCATTTT. Its protein product is CASSVGTVGNQPQHF. Supplemented by reference TRBV9 and TRBJ1-5, the full variable domain reads DSGVTQTPKHLITATGQRVTLRCSPRSGDLSVYWYQQSLDQGLQFLIQYYNGEERAKGNILERFSAQQFPDLHSELNLSSLELGDSALYFCASSVGTVGNQPQHFGDGTRLSIL.

The genes are TRBV7-9 and TRBJ2-4; weak D call: TRBD1 (5 bases). V was trimmed by 5 bases and J by 0 bases, leaving 8 bases between them. The length of the CDR3 is 14 residues. CDR1 and CDR2 (germline): SEHNR, FQNEAQ (reference sequence). The CDR3 loop reads CASSSRVAKNIQYF. CDR3 DNA sequence: TGTGCCAGCAGCAGCAGGGTAGCCAAAAACATTCAGTACTTC.